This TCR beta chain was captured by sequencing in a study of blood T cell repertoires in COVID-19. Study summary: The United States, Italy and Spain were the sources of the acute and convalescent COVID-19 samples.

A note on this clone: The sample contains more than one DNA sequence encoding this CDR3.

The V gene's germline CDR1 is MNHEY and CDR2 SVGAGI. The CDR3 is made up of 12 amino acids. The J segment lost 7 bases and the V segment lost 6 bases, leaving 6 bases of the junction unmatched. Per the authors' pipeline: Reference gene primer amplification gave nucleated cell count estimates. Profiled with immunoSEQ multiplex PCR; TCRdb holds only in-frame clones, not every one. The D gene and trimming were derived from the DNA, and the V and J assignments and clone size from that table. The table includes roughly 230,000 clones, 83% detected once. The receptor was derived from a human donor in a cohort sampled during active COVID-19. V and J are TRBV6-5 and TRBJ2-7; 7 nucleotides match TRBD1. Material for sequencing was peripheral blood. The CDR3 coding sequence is TGTGCCAGCAGCCGGACAGGAAATGAGCAGTACTTC. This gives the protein CASSRTGNEQYF.